Listed below are T cell receptor beta chains from one sample, sequenced in a study of blood T cell repertoires in COVID-19. Only in-frame clones appear in the TCRdb table, and some are missing; sequencing was by immunoSEQ multiplex PCR. Of roughly 190,000 clones in the sample, approximately 84% are singletons; the top ten hold approximately 5%. The source material was peripheral blood. The origin of the receptors is a woman aged 70-85 years with active or convalescent COVID-19. CDR3s include the opening cysteine and the closing phenylalanine or tryptophan. D genes are given only for firm matches.

V: TRBV21-1
J: TRBJ2-5
D: NA
CDR3: CASSNLSQGRETQYF

V: TRBV30
J: TRBJ2-3
D: NA
CDR3: CAWSVFNTDTQYF

V: TRBV19
J: TRBJ1-6
D: TRBD1
CDR3: CATGTDIEFSPLHF

V: TRBV12-3/TRBV12-4
J: TRBJ1-1
D: NA
CDR3: CASSRQGFTEAFF

V: TRBV6-2/TRBV6-3
J: TRBJ2-4
D: TRBD2
CDR3: CASRPGLAGNKNIQYF

V: TRBV11-3
J: TRBJ2-2
D: TRBD1
CDR3: CASSNRGSNTGELFF

V: TRBV6-1
J: TRBJ2-4
D: NA
CDR3: CASSDTSTVTRAKNIQYF

V: TRBV5-1
J: TRBJ2-1
D: TRBD1
CDR3: CASSTRDSSYNEQFF

V: TRBV7-3
J: TRBJ2-1
D: TRBD1
CDR3: CASSEQGFSYNEQFF

V: TRBV28
J: TRBJ1-5
D: TRBD1
CDR3: CASSQKDRGRRGNQPQHF

V: TRBV10-3
J: TRBJ1-2
D: TRBD1
CDR3: CAISPDRGRANYGYTF

V: TRBV7-9
J: TRBJ1-2
D: TRBD1
CDR3: CASSPAGQGRANYGYTF

V: TRBV7-9
J: TRBJ2-7
D: TRBD1
CDR3: CASSLLGQRDYEQYF

V: TRBV29-1
J: TRBJ1-5
D: NA
CDR3: CSVVGASNQPQHF

V: TRBV10-1
J: TRBJ2-1
D: NA
CDR3: CASSETAIDEQFF

V: TRBV9
J: TRBJ1-5
D: NA
CDR3: CASSVVPNQPQHF

V: TRBV7-2
J: TRBJ2-5
D: TRBD1
CDR3: CASRTGNRGETQYF

V: TRBV28
J: TRBJ1-5
D: NA
CDR3: CASSLGRNNQPQHF

V: TRBV4-1
J: TRBJ2-2
D: TRBD2
CDR3: CASSRGGPNTGELFF

V: TRBV28
J: TRBJ2-2
D: TRBD2
CDR3: CASISAGEFGELFF

V: TRBV18
J: TRBJ2-7
D: NA
CDR3: CASSPGRGGYEQYF